What follows describes a single T cell receptor beta chain. Its antigen remains unidentified. Germline assignment: CDR1 SQVTM and CDR2 ANQGSEA. V was shortened by 7 bases and J by 6 bases, with 16 bases between the two germline ends. The CDR3 is 12 amino acids. The sample originates from a study of blood T cells in healthy people across ages. Whole-study findings and limits: Changes in expanded clonotypes were possibly confounded, as the CMV status of donors was unknown.

Primed by a sample-barcoded 5' primer and a J-beta primer mix, a second PCR proceeded for about 6 to 11 cycles. MiXCR was run by TCRdb on the 5' RACE reads, yielding one entry per CDR3 protein. The sample consists of more than 1,000,000 distinct CDR3 sequences, 20% to 25% of them appearing once. Separately, the same data were catalogued under a study of T cells of mothers and their children. That work contributes: A few healthy Caucasian mothers gave samples, and so did their six children. Comparable shaping of TCR recombination output by thymic selection was observed in related and unrelated pairs.

The rearrangement joins TRBV29-1 to TRBJ2-7; a weak D match, TRBD2 (5 bases). Sample: blood. This sequence originates from a girl aged 2 to 9 in good health. This CDR3 reads CSATTVGGEQYF. The CDR3, as DNA: TGCAGCGCCACCACGGTTGGAGGCGAGCAGTACTTC.